Described below is a single T cell receptor (beta chain) sequence and its context. Assay: immunoSEQ multiplex PCR; the TCRdb copy retains only in-frame clones and omits some. The data show about 110,000 clones, roughly 84% seen once. The data originate from a study of blood T cell repertoires in COVID-19. The wider study: The origin of the acute and convalescent COVID-19 samples was the United States, Italy and Spain.

The germline CDR1 and CDR2 sequences are SGHTA and FQGTGA. The CDR3 runs to 20 residues. V lost 4 bases and J lost 0, with 26 bases in between. The material sequenced was peripheral blood. The receptor comes from a human donor in a cohort sampled during active COVID-19. The J gene is TRBJ2-3, the V gene TRBV7-3; D is possibly TRBD1 (6 bases). CDR3 in amino acids: CASSSQTARQDLKSTDTQYF. The CDR3 DNA is TGTGCCAGCAGCTCGCAGACCGCGAGACAGGACTTAAAGAGCACAGATACGCAGTATTTT.